Listed below are T cell receptor beta chains from one sample, sequenced in a study of blood T cell repertoires in COVID-19. Assay used: immunoSEQ multiplex PCR; TCRdb lists only in-frame clones, some missing. Of a few hundred thousand clones listed, roughly 90% are singletons. The specimen was peripheral blood. The receptors stem from a man aged 40-55 years with acute or convalescent COVID-19. Both conserved end residues are part of each CDR3. The order of the fields is clone size, J gene, V gene, D gene, CDR3 DNA, CDR3 protein. D genes are given only for firm matches. For some rows the clone size is stated as once, few or many, or as a class when expanded; others skip it.

NA	TRBJ2-3	TRBV2	NA	TGTGCCAGGGGACTCCTCATGAGGACAGATACGCAGTATTTT	CARGLLMRTDTQYF
NA	TRBJ1-1	TRBV30	NA	TGTGCCTGGAGTCCTACGGGGAAGGGCCTGGGCACTGAAGCTTTCTTT	CAWSPTGKGLGTEAFF
NA	TRBJ1-1	TRBV19	NA	TGTGCCAGTAGGTTGAGCACTGAAGCTTTCTTT	CASRLSTEAFF
NA	TRBJ2-1	TRBV7-7	NA	TGTGCTAGCAGCCCCCGCCAGGGCTCCTACAATGAGCAGTTCTTC	CASSPRQGSYNEQFF
NA	TRBJ2-1	TRBV4-3	TRBD1	TGCGCCAGCAGCCAACTGGGACAGGGGGCCTACAATGAGCAGTTCTTC	CASSQLGQGAYNEQFF
NA	TRBJ1-6	TRBV30	TRBD1	TGTGCCTGGAGTGCCCCGGACAGGGAATCACCCCTCCACTTT	CAWSAPDRESPLHF
NA	TRBJ2-1	TRBV12-3/TRBV12-4	NA	TGTGCCAGCAGTTTCGTTAGGGGTGAGCAGTTCTTC	CASSFVRGEQFF
NA	TRBJ2-2	TRBV28	TRBD2	TGTGCCAGCAGTGCGGGACTAGCGGGCACCGGGGAGCTGTTTTTT	CASSAGLAGTGELFF
NA	TRBJ1-5	TRBV21-1	NA	TGTGCCAGCAGCAAGGGTGGCAGGGGATCCAATAGCAATCAGCCCCAGCATTTT	CASSKGGRGSNSNQPQHF
NA	TRBJ1-4	TRBV5-1	TRBD1	TGCGCCAGCAGCACCGGGACAGGGGCGGGTGAAAAACTGTTTTTT	CASSTGTGAGEKLFF
NA	TRBJ1-2	TRBV29-1	NA	TGCAGCACCTCTCTAATGGGGGGTAACGGCTACACCTTC	CSTSLMGGNGYTF
NA	TRBJ2-7	TRBV18	TRBD1	TGTGCCAGCTCAACCGGGACAGAGGACTACGAGCAGTACTTC	CASSTGTEDYEQYF
few	TRBJ1-1	TRBV19	TRBD1	TGTGCCAGTAGCCCTTTTAGGGGGCGGGCCACTAGGAACACTGAAGCTTTCTTT	CASSPFRGRATRNTEAFF
NA	TRBJ1-2	TRBV20-1	TRBD1	TGCAGTGCTAGTAGAAAAACCCACCGGACAGGGGATTTGGGTCTTGGGGCTAACTATGGCTACACCTTC	CSASRKTHRTGDLGLGANYGYTF
NA	TRBJ1-6	TRBV5-1	NA	TGCGCCAGCAGCTTGGGGGTGGGCGAACCCCTCCACTTT	CASSLGVGEPLHF
NA	TRBJ1-1	TRBV19	NA	TGTGCCTGTTATGGCCGGGGATGGGGGAACACTGAAGCTTTCTTT	CACYGRGWGNTEAFF
NA	TRBJ1-1	TRBV6-5	NA	TGTGCCAGCAGTTACGAAGCAGGGACTGAAGCTTTCTTT	CASSYEAGTEAFF
NA	TRBJ2-1	TRBV7-6	TRBD1	TGTGCCAGCAGCTTAGTTTTCCGGACAGGGGGGAATGAGCAGTTCTTC	CASSLVFRTGGNEQFF
NA	TRBJ1-2	TRBV14	TRBD1	TGTGCCAGCAGCCAAGATCGACAGGGCATTGATGGCTACACCTTC	CASSQDRQGIDGYTF
NA	TRBJ1-5	TRBV19	NA	TGTGCCAGTACCGTACAGGTCGCTCAGCCCCAGCATTTT	CASTVQVAQPQHF
NA	TRBJ1-5	TRBV3-1/TRBV3-2	NA	TGTGCCAGCAGCGCTTTCAGGAGCAATCAGCCCCAGCATTTT	CASSAFRSNQPQHF
NA	TRBJ1-1	TRBV5-1	NA	TGCGCCAGCAGCCCAGGCGGGGAATTTAACACTGAAGCTTTCTTT	CASSPGGEFNTEAFF
few	TRBJ2-3	TRBV19	TRBD1	TGTGCCAGTAATCGGGCAGGGGGTGCAGATACGCAGTATTTT	CASNRAGGADTQYF
NA	TRBJ1-2	TRBV24-1	NA	TGTGCCACCAGTGATCTCCGGGCCGGGAACGGCTACACCTTC	CATSDLRAGNGYTF
NA	TRBJ2-3	TRBV4-1	TRBD2	TGCGCCAGCAGCCAATTGGGACTAGCGGGCTATAATACGCAGTATTTT	CASSQLGLAGYNTQYF
NA	TRBJ2-7	TRBV7-9	NA	TGTGCCAGCGGGCCAAAACGGACAGAGACCTACGAGCAGTACTTC	CASGPKRTETYEQYF
NA	TRBJ1-2	TRBV4-2	NA	TGTGCCAGCAGCCAAGGGATGGCCGGGGTTTATGGCTACACCTTC	CASSQGMAGVYGYTF
NA	TRBJ1-4	TRBV24-1	NA	TGTGCCACCATTGTTCCCCAGACTAATGAAAAACTGTTTTTT	CATIVPQTNEKLFF
NA	TRBJ1-4	TRBV11-2	TRBD1	TGTGCCAGCAGCGCAGGGGACAGAAACAATGAAAAACTGTTTTTT	CASSAGDRNNEKLFF
NA	TRBJ2-4	TRBV4-1	NA	TGCGCCAGCAGCCAACTCTCAGGGACACACCTAGCCAAAAACATTCAGTACTTC	CASSQLSGTHLAKNIQYF